This T cell receptor (beta chain) was sequenced in a study of spatial heterogeneity in lung cancer (dated 2019 in TCRdb). With respect to the entire study: Beta-chain transcripts were consistently detected in greater numbers than alpha-chain transcripts, which likely reflected higher beta-chain transcript abundance. In the raw uncorrected reads, each unique combination of TCR and UMI appeared more than ten times on average. In non-small cell lung cancer, the study quantitatively compared TCR alpha and beta repertoires across several tumor regions, matched nontumor lung, and blood. TCR repertoire features were related to nonsynonymous mutation counts determined by whole-exome sequencing of tumor tissue. Both alpha and beta chains were TCR-sequenced in samples taken at surgery, namely 220 tumor regions, 63 to 70 matched nontumor lung samples and 50 to 60 PBMC samples. Findings and caveats that apply to the study as a whole: Ubiquitous expanded tumor TCRs were found in blood more often at tumor resection than at routine follow-up. Confirming at a functional level the hypothesis that regional TCRs recognize regional mutations was considered to require additional single-cell paired TCR alpha and beta sequencing.

The sample's time point label, decoded: sample taken at primary tumor resection. Without any cell sorting, TCR sequencing was performed on whole RNA extracted either from tumor and nontumor lung tissue or from cryopreserved PBMC samples. The donors were 72 patients from the lung TRACERx cohort who had early-stage, untreated non-small cell lung cancer. A patient was chosen for TCR sequencing only when enough RNA was available from at least two tumor regions. V loses 2 bases of germline sequence and J loses 0 bases, and the interval between the two ends is 7 bases. Per the germline V gene (reference sequence), DFQATT is the CDR1 and SNEGSKA is the CDR2. The CDR3 covers 13 residues, taking in both the cysteine and the phenylalanine. The sequence is cut down to CDR3 DNA, 39 bases in frame from base 1. With regard to this clonotype: The antigen it recognizes is unknown. No base-level quality is on record; no much larger clone is a single base apart.

Receptor amplification or capture employed 5' RACE. The instrument was a NextSeq 500. The TCR library protocol attached a unique molecular identifier to each TCR cDNA molecule to allow correction of PCR and sequencing errors. The authors processed their data as follows. TCR identification, UMI-based error correction and CDR3 extraction were all carried out with Decombinator tools. Expanded TCRs were defined as those above a frequency of 2 per 1,000, corresponding to the top 1% of the tumor frequency distribution. Rényi diversity was computed with the R vegan package after subsampling each repertoire 100 times to 5,000 TCRs. CDR3 similarity networks were built from amino acid triplet string-kernel similarity, connecting CDR3s with pairwise similarity above 0.82. Through fastp at Q25 and MiXCR, TCRdb rebuilt clones from the public reads, retaining in-frame beta chains. Records with the same CDR3 protein are collapsed into one entry carrying the most frequent genes and DNA. TCRdb, not the authors, supplied the V and J calls. The sample table records about 90,000 distinct CDR3 sequences; around 10% of these occur just once. The top ten constitute less than 8.5% of the sample.

This specimen consisted of PBMCs, obtained at surgery. The sequence was collected from a male donor with early-stage non-small cell lung cancer. The chain is made from TRBV20-1 and TRBJ2-5; possibly the D gene is TRBD1, per 5 matching bases. In nucleotides, the sequence is TGCAGTGCTAGAAGGACACACCAAGAGACCCAGTACTTC. This encodes CSARRTHQETQYF.